This T cell receptor (beta chain) originates from a study of blood T cells in healthy people across ages. Caucasian individuals from Russia who were healthy and aged about 6 to 95 acted as donors. PCR was performed a second time for 7 to 11 cycles using a sample-barcoded 5' primer and a J-beta primer mix. TCRdb ran MiXCR on the 5' RACE reads and lists one entry per CDR3 protein. The data hold roughly 2 million distinct CDR3 sequences, with around half observed a single time. In this sample, this clonotype turned up a few times. Trimming took 3 bases from V and 7 from J; bases not matched to a gene: 3. This CDR3 region has 14 residues. Germline V gene sequence: CDR1 MNHEY, CDR2 SMNVEV (reference sequence).

This chain uses TRBV27 with TRBJ2-1; 10 nucleotides align to TRBD1. The sequence derives from a middle-aged woman in good health. Sequenced material: blood. The CDR3 nucleotides are TGTGCCAGCAGTTTTGACAGGGGGCGAAATGAGCAGTTCTTC. Its protein is CASSFDRGRNEQFF.